The sequence of this T cell receptor beta chain was determined in a study of blood T cell repertoires in COVID-19. In the study overall: There were acute and convalescent COVID-19 samples, and they came from the United States, Italy and Spain. Sample material is recorded as cDNA or gDNA derived from T cells, B-cell-depleted T cells, or PBMCs.

The V and J ends lost 3 bases and 2 bases respectively, with 10 bases between them. From germline, CDR1 is SGHVS and CDR2 FNYEAQ. The CDR3 extends over 15 amino acids. Enrolled during active infection, Seattle patients were then followed longitudinally. Original processing notes: Estimation of nucleated cell counts was performed using reference gene primer amplification. Some clones are missing from TCRdb's copy, which holds only in-frame ones; the method was immunoSEQ multiplex PCR. V and J calls and clone size are copied from that table; D and trimming were computed from the DNA. Of 450,000 or so clones in the sample, about 87% were seen once.

Sample: peripheral blood. The V call is TRBV7-6, the J call TRBJ2-2, with a possible D match to TRBD1 (5 bases). This TCR derives from a man aged 18 to 35 with COVID-19, enrolled during active disease. The CDR3: CASSFRALNTGELFF. The CDR3, as DNA: TGTGCCAGCAGCTTCAGGGCCCTCAACACCGGGGAGCTGTTTTTT. The whole variable domain, filled in from reference TRBV7-6 and TRBJ2-2, reads GAGVSQSPRYKVTKRGQDVALRCDPISGHVSLYWYRQALGQGPEFLTYFNYEAQQDKSGLPNDRFSAERPEGSISTLTIQRTEQRDSAMYRCASSFRALNTGELFFGEGSRLTVL.